Here is one T cell receptor (beta chain) with its context. The target antigen is unknown. TCR beta cDNA libraries included unique molecular identifiers. T cells, roughly 0.9 to 11 million of them, yielded around 460,000 cDNA molecules. TCRdb re-called the PCR reads through MiXCR, storing one row per CDR3 protein. The repertoire holds hundreds of thousands of distinct CDR3 sequences, with 25% to 30% as singletons. The sample belongs to a study of post-analysis software for immune sequencing data. As for the study in general: Several disease courses (relapsing-remitting, secondary progressive and progressive-relapsing) of multiple sclerosis were included. Study outcomes and limitations: Strong co-clustering by F measure was seen for same-batch samples. Roughly five TRBV segments were significantly more frequent in patients than in controls. TRBV5-6, TRBV5-1 and TRBV20-1 were among these segments.

Per germline, CDR1 MGHRA and CDR2 YSYEKL. V lost 0 bases to trimming and J lost 3 bases, with 8 bases between them. The CDR3 has 15 residues. V gene TRBV4-1 combines with J gene TRBJ1-4; D gene unclear. The TCR comes from a girl aged 10-17 years with multiple sclerosis. Sample: blood. CDR3 nucleotide sequence: TGCGCCAGCAGCCAAGATCTTGGGGCTAATGAAAAACTGTTTTTT. Its translation: CASSQDLGANEKLFF.